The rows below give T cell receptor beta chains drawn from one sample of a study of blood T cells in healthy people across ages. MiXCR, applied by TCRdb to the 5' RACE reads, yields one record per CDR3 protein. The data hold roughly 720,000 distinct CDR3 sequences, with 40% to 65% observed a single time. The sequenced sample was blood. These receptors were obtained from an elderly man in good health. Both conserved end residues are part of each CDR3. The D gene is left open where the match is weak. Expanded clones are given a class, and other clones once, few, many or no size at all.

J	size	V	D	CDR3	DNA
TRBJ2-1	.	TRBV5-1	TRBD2	CASSSQAGDSNEQFF	TGCGCCAGCAGTTCTCAAGCGGGAGACTCCAATGAGCAGTTCTTC
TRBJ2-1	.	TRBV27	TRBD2	CASRRGLAYNEQFF	TGTGCCAGCCGGAGGGGACTAGCATACAATGAGCAGTTCTTC
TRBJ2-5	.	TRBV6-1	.	CASSASPRGKQETQYF	TGTGCCAGCAGTGCCTCCCCCCGTGGGAAACAAGAGACCCAGTACTTC
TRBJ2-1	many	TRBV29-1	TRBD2	CSVDGGSGNEQFF	TGCAGCGTTGACGGCGGGAGTGGGAATGAGCAGTTCTTC
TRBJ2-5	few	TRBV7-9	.	CASSYNRGGETQYF	TGTGCCAGCAGCTATAACAGGGGAGGCGAGACCCAGTACTTC
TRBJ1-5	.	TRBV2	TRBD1	CASSVSGTASNQPQHF	TGTGCCAGCAGTGTCTCCGGGACAGCTAGCAATCAGCCCCAGCATTTT
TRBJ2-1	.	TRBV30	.	CAWRVEGTIFNEQFF	TGTGCCTGGAGGGTTGAGGGGACGATCTTCAATGAGCAGTTCTTC
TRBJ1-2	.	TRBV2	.	CASRDGYTF	TGTGCCAGCAGGGATGGCTACACCTTC
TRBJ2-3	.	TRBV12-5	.	CASGGHRYAYF	TGTGCTAGTGGAGGGCACAGATACGCGTATTTT
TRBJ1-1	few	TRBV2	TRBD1	CASTTDRGQTEAFF	TGTGCCAGCACTACGGACAGGGGGCAAACTGAAGCTTTCTTT
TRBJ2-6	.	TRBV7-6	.	CASSLGGPVLTF	TGTGCCAGCAGCTTAGGGGGGCCCGTCCTGACTTTC
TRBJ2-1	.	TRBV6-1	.	CASRKHARLHSSYNEQFF	TGTGCCAGCAGGAAACATGCCAGGTTGCATAGCTCCTACAATGAGCAGTTCTTC
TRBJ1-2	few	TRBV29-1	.	CSVGRGYGYTF	TGCAGCGTTGGCAGGGGCTATGGCTACACCTTC
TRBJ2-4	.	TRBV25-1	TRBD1	CASSPWTGMSKNIQYF	TGTGCCAGCAGTCCCTGGACAGGGATGTCCAAAAACATTCAGTACTTC
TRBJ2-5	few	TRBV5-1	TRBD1	CASIQTGGGETQYF	TGCGCCAGCATCCAGACAGGGGGCGGGGAGACCCAGTACTTC
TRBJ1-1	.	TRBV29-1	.	CSVEDAKNTEAFF	TGCAGCGTTGAAGATGCCAAGAACACTGAAGCTTTCTTT
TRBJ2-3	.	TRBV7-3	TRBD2	CASSLTPVGSGSSGQYF	TGTGCCAGCAGCTTAACCCCAGTGGGTAGCGGGAGTTCTGGGCAGTATTTT
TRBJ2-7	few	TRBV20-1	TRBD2	CSAHLLAGDSYEQYF	TGCAGTGCACACCTTCTAGCGGGTGACTCCTACGAGCAGTACTTC
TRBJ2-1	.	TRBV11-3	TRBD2	CASSLGGGGRYNEQFF	TGTGCCAGCAGCTTAGGGGGGGGAGGACGCTACAATGAGCAGTTCTTC
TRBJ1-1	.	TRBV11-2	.	CASSPGPIGVTEAFF	TGTGCCAGCAGCCCTGGGCCCATCGGTGTGACTGAAGCTTTCTTT
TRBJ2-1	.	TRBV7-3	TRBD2	CACSLLGTTNNEQFF	TGTGCCTGCAGCTTATTAGGGACTACAAACAATGAGCAGTTCTTC
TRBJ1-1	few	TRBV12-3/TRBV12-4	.	CASRVGGGGTEAFF	TGTGCCAGCAGGGTGGGGGGCGGCGGCACTGAAGCTTTCTTT
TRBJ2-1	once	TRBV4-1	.	CASSQEDRDNNEQFF	TGCGCCAGCAGCCAAGAAGACAGAGACAACAATGAGCAGTTCTTC
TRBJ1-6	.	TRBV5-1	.	CASSLSSLTRQPDSPLHF	TGCGCCAGCAGCTTGAGCTCCCTAACTCGGCAGCCGGATTCACCCCTCCACTTT
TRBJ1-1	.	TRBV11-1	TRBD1	CASSPRDRAEAFF	TGTGCCAGCAGCCCCCGGGACAGGGCTGAAGCTTTCTTT
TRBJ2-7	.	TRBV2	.	CASSGLAWEYF	TGTGCCAGCAGTGGGCTAGCGTGGGAGTACTTC
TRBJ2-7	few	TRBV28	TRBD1	CASSPRGKQYF	TGTGCCAGCAGCCCCAGGGGGAAGCAGTACTTC
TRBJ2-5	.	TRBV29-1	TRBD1	CSSGQGLLETQYF	TGCAGCTCTGGACAGGGCCTCTTGGAGACCCAGTACTTC
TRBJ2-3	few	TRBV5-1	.	CASSPPPQTDTQYF	TGCGCCAGCAGCCCCCCCCCACAAACAGATACGCAGTATTTT
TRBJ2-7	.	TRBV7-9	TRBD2	CASVRLAGVGEQYF	TGTGCCAGCGTACGACTAGCGGGAGTCGGCGAGCAGTATTTC
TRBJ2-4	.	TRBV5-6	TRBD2	CASSWTSGRTGIQYF	TGTGCCAGCTCCTGGACTAGCGGGAGGACTGGCATTCAGTACTTC
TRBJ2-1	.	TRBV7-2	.	CASSPESYYNEQFF	TGTGCCAGCAGCCCGGAGTCTTACTACAATGAGCAGTTCTTC
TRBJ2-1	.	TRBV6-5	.	CASTGRAEGEQFF	TGTGCCAGCACCGGCAGGGCGGAGGGTGAGCAGTTCTTC
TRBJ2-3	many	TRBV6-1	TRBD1	CASSEARGGADTQYF	TGTGCCAGCAGTGAAGCAAGAGGGGGCGCAGATACGCAGTATTTT
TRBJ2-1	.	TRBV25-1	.	CASSATGHYSYNEQFF	TGTGCCAGCAGTGCAACGGGCCATTACTCCTACAATGAGCAGTTCTTC
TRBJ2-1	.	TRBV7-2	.	CASSRFAEVEQFF	TGTGCCAGCAGCCGGTTTGCGGAGGTCGAGCAGTTCTTC
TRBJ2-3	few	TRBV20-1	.	CSARDRQGTRYAYF	TGCAGTGCTAGAGATCGGCAGGGGACCAGATACGCGTATTTT
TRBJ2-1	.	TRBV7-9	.	CASSSVGGRGSYNEQFF	TGTGCCAGCAGCTCCGTGGGGGGACGAGGCTCCTACAATGAGCAGTTCTTC
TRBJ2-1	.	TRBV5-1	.	CASSSDSVSNEQFF	TGCGCCAGCAGCTCGGATAGCGTCTCCAATGAGCAGTTCTTC
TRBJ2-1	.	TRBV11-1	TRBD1	CASSDQRQGRSNEQFF	TGTGCCAGCAGCGACCAACGACAGGGGCGGTCCAATGAGCAGTTCTTC
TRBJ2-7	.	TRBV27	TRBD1	CASIRQGARYEQYF	TGTGCCAGCATCCGACAGGGGGCCAGATACGAGCAGTACTTC
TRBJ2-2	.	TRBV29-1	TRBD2	CSGGLAGGANTGELFF	TGCAGCGGGGGACTAGCGGGAGGGGCGAACACCGGGGAGCTGTTTTTT
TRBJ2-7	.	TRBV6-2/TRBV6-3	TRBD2	CASASTGGLEQYF	TGTGCCAGCGCCTCAACGGGAGGACTCGAGCAGTACTTC
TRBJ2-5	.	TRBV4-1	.	CASSQDLDSSRTQYF	TGCGCCAGCAGCCAAGATCTCGACAGCTCCCGGACCCAGTACTTC
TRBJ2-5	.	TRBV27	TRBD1	CASSPGTGRYPETQYF	TGTGCCAGCAGTCCTGGGACAGGGAGGTATCCGGAGACCCAGTACTTC
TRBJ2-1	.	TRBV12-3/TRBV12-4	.	CASSLRGAEQFF	TGTGCCAGCAGTTTGCGAGGGGCTGAGCAGTTCTTC
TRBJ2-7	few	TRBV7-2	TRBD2	CASSSNRGSGSEEQYF	TGTGCCAGCAGCTCCAATCGTGGTAGCGGGAGTGAGGAGCAGTACTTC